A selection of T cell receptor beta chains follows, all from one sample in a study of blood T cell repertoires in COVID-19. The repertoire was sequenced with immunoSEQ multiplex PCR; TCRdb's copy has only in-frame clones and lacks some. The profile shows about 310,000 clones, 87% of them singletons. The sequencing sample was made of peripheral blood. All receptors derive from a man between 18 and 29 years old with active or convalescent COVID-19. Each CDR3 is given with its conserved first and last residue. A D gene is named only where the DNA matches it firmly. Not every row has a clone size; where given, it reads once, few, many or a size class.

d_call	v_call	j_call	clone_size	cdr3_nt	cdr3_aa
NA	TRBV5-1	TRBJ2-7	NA	TGCGCCAGCAGCTTCAGCGGACTGGATCCCTACGAGCAGTACTTC	CASSFSGLDPYEQYF
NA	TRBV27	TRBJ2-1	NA	TGTGCCAGCAGTTTAGGCAGGGTCAATGAGCAGTTCTTC	CASSLGRVNEQFF
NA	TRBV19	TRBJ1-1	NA	TGTGCCAGTAGTTGGGACGGGGAGGACACTGAAGCTTTCTTT	CASSWDGEDTEAFF
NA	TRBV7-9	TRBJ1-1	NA	TGTGCCAGCAGCTTTCTTATGAACACTGAAGCTTTCTTT	CASSFLMNTEAFF
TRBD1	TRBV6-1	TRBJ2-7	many	TGTGCCAGCAGTGAAGCGCTAGGGACAGGGGGCTACGAGCAGTACTTC	CASSEALGTGGYEQYF
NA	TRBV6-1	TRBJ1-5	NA	TGTGCCAGCAGTGTGGGGGGAAGCAGCAATCAGCCCCAGCATTTT	CASSVGGSSNQPQHF
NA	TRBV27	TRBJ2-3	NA	TGTGCCAGCAGAGGAGCGCGCAGATCCACAGATACGCAGTATTTT	CASRGARRSTDTQYF
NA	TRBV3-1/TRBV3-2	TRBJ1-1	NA	TGTGCCAGCAGCCAAGTCCCGGGAAGGAGGACTGAAGCTTTCTTT	CASSQVPGRRTEAFF
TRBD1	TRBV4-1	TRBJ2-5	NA	TGCGCCAGCAGCCAAGTTCAGGGGGTGGAGACCCAGTACTTC	CASSQVQGVETQYF
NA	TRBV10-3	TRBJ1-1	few	TGTGCCATCGGGCAATCGAGCCACACTGAAGCTTTCTTT	CAIGQSSHTEAFF
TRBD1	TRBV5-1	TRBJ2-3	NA	TGCGCCAGCAGCCCCGGGACAGGGTGGACAGATACGCAGTATTTT	CASSPGTGWTDTQYF
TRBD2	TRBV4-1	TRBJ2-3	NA	TGCGCCAGCAGCCATCCCCCGGGACTAGCGGGGAGCACAGATACGCAGTATTTT	CASSHPPGLAGSTDTQYF
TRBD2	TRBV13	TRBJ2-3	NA	TGTGCCAGCAGCTTAGGACTAGCGGGGAGCACAGATACGCAGTATTTT	CASSLGLAGSTDTQYF
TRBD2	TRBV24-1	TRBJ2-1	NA	TGTGCCACCAGTGACGCTAAGACTAGCGGAAGATACAATGAGCAGTTCTTC	CATSDAKTSGRYNEQFF
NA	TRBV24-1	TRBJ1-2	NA	TGTGCCACCAGTGACCCCCTAAATGGCTACACCTTC	CATSDPLNGYTF
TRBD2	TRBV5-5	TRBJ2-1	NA	TGTGCCAGCAGCCCAACGGGACTAGCGGGAGTGTGGGGTGAGCAGTTCTTC	CASSPTGLAGVWGEQFF
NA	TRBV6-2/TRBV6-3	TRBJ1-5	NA	TGTGCCAGCAGTTACTCCGGCCCCGACGGGTATCAGCCCCAGCATTTT	CASSYSGPDGYQPQHF
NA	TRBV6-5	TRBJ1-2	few	TGTGCCAGCAGTTTCAACCCGGAGGTTGGCTACACCTTC	CASSFNPEVGYTF
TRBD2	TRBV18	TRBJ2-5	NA	TGTGCCAGCTCACTATCGGGACTAGCATCGGTGACCCAGTACTTC	CASSLSGLASVTQYF
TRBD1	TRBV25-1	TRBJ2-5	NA	TGTGCCAGCCCTCGACGACAGGGACAAGAGACCCAGTACTTC	CASPRRQGQETQYF
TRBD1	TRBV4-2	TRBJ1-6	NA	TGTGCCAGCAGCCAAGATTCTTTCGGACAGGGTGGTTCACCCCTCCACTTT	CASSQDSFGQGGSPLHF
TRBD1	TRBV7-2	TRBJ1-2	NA	TGTGCCAGCAGCTTATTGGGACAGTTCTATGGCTACACCTTC	CASSLLGQFYGYTF
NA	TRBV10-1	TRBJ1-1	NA	TGCGCCAGCAGTGAGTACCCCGTATCGGGGGGATACACTGAAGCTTTCTTT	CASSEYPVSGGYTEAFF
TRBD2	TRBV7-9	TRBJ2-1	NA	TGTGCCAGCAGCCCATCCACTAGCGGGAGGGCTAATGAGCAGTTCTTC	CASSPSTSGRANEQFF
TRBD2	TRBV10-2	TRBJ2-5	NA	TGCGCCAGCAGTGACCTGGCTAGCGGGAGAAGGGAGACCCAGTACTTC	CASSDLASGRRETQYF
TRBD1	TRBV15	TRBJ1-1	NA	TGTGCCACCAGCAGAGAAACAGGGGGAGTATCTGAAGCTTTCTTT	CATSRETGGVSEAFF